The source of this T cell receptor beta chain is a study of cytomegalovirus exposure and HLA in healthy donors. Study-level information: An early release of data contained roughly 90 million unique TCRs, which came from HLA-typed donors.

Note on this clone: What it recognizes is unknown.

The study, taken as a whole, reports: In a later analysis, 16,951 TCR beta sequences were associated with HLA alleles at 0.05 false discovery rate. Only CMV serostatus was available as immune exposure information. Productive status was seen about 90% or about 30% of the time for most TCR beta V segments in an earlier analysis.

CDR1 is MGHRA and CDR2 is YSYEKL in the germline V gene. The CDR3 consists of 15 residues. The V and J ends lost 6 bases and 0 bases, in that order; junction bases with no gene match: 6. The PCR used 60 Vbeta and 13 Jbeta primers. Method: immunoSEQ multiplex PCR; TCRdb's copy keeps in-frame clones and lacks some. The sample includes around 150,000 clones, around 65% of them seen just once. The gene calls are TRBV4-1 and TRBJ1-1; 8 bases fit TRBD1. The sequencing input was PBMCs. This sequence originates from a woman aged 40 to 50 in good health and CMV-seropositive. The CDR3 loop reads CASRTGQGVNTEAFF. The CDR3 coding sequence is TGCGCCAGCAGAACTGGACAGGGCGTGAACACTGAAGCTTTCTTT.